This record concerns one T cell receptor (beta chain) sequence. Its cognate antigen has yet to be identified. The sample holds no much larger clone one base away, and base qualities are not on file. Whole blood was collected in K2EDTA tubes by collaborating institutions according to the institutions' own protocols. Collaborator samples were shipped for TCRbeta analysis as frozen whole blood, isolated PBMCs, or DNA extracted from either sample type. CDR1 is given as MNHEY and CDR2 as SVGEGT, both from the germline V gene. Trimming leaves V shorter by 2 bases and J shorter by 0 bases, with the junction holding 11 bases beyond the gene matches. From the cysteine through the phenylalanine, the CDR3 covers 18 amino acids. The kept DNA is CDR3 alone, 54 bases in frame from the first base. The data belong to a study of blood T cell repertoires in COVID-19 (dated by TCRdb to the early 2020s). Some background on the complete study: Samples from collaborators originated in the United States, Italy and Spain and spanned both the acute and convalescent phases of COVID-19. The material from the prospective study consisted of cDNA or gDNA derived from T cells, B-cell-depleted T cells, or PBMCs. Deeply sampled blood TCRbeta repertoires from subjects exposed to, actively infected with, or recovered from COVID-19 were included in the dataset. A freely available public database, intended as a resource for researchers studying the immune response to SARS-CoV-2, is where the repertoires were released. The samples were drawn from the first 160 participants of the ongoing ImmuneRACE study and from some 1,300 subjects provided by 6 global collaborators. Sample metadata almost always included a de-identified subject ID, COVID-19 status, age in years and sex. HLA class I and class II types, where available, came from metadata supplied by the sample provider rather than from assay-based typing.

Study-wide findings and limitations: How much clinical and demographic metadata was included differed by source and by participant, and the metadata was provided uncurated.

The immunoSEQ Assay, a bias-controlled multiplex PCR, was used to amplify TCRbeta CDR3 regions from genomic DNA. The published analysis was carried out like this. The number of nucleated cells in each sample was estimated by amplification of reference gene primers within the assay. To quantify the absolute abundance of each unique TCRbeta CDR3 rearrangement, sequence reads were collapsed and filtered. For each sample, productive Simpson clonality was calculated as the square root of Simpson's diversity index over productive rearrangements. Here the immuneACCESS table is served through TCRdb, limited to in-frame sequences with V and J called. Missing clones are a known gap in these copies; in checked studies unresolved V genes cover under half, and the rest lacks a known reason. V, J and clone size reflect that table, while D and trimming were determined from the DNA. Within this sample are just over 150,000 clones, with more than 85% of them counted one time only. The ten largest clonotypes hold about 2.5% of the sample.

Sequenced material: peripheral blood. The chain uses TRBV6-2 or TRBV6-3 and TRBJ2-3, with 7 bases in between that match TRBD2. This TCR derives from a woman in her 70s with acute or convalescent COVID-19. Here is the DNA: TGTGCCAGCAGTTACGTGACTGGAGCGGGGCTTAGCACAGATACGCAGTATTTT. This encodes CASSYVTGAGLSTDTQYF.